The rows below give T cell receptor beta chains drawn from one sample of a study of T cells in Graves' hyperthyroidism and ophthalmopathy. Each CDR3 protein is one row after TCRdb ran MiXCR on the multiplex PCR reads. Of approximately 690,000 distinct CDR3 sequences in the sample, roughly 20% were seen once. Sequencing was carried out using blood. These receptor sequences come from a man aged 25-40 years with Graves' ophthalmopathy. CDR3s leave out the opening cysteine and the closing phenylalanine or tryptophan. The D gene is left open where the match is weak.

d_gene	v_gene	j_gene	CDR3aa
NA	TRBV4-3	TRBJ2-3	ASSQEVGADTQY
NA	TRBV7-4	TRBJ2-1	ASSPGGRGIAYNEQF
NA	TRBV12-3/TRBV12-4	TRBJ2-1	ASTQGNYNEQF
NA	TRBV11-2	TRBJ2-7	ASSPGRGRPYEQY
TRBD2	TRBV28	TRBJ2-1	ASSLAGGPGDEQF
TRBD2	TRBV9	TRBJ2-7	ASSVDTSGSYEQY
NA	TRBV6-1	TRBJ2-7	ASSFAGKQGEQY
NA	TRBV5-4	TRBJ1-2	ASSLTSGGYT
TRBD2	TRBV13	TRBJ2-7	ASSFPSGGGHEQY
NA	TRBV7-2	TRBJ2-1	ASSLVGRVSSYNEQF
NA	TRBV10-1	TRBJ2-5	ASSEGLQETQY
TRBD2	TRBV7-2	TRBJ2-1	ASSLADTSDWYSYNGQF
NA	TRBV7-2	TRBJ2-3	ASSISGSWLDTQY
TRBD2	TRBV11-2	TRBJ2-5	ASSMRLAGEETQY
NA	TRBV12-3/TRBV12-4	TRBJ1-5	ASSLVIWESNQPQH
NA	TRBV6-1	TRBJ1-5	ASSSGQNNQPQH
TRBD2	TRBV11-3	TRBJ2-3	ASSLASGTSGRDTQY
TRBD1	TRBV11-2	TRBJ2-1	ASSSGQGGLQF
TRBD1	TRBV3-1	TRBJ2-7	ASSLTGVVYEQY
NA	TRBV6-2/TRBV6-3	TRBJ1-4	VSSYAHNPKKLF
NA	TRBV6-2/TRBV6-3	TRBJ1-1	ASSGGDGAF
TRBD2	TRBV20-1	TRBJ2-3	SASFSGEGPDTQY
NA	TRBV6-9	TRBJ1-2	ASSYCVSQPQGGYGYT
NA	TRBV29-1	TRBJ2-1	SVEGQLGLGEQF
NA	TRBV7-8	TRBJ2-7	ASSRWVQNAYEQY
TRBD1	TRBV18	TRBJ2-5	ASSPWGQGATQETQY
TRBD1	TRBV28	TRBJ2-7	ASSLLSRAGGSYEQY
NA	TRBV2	TRBJ2-2	ASDYTNTGELF
NA	TRBV28	TRBJ2-2	ASSPHSGTTGELF
TRBD1	TRBV28	TRBJ2-2	ASSVGQGDTGEPF
TRBD1	TRBV12-3/TRBV12-4	TRBJ1-5	ASSFDRTGRNQPQH
NA	TRBV12-3/TRBV12-4	TRBJ1-2	AIAIVGGRGYT